The entry below describes one TCR beta chain. In its sample, this clone was seen once. The clone's antigen remains unknown. Per-base qualities were not stored, and no clone one base away is much larger. This sample stems from a study of cytomegalovirus exposure and HLA in healthy donors (dated by TCRdb to 2015 to 2018). At the level of the whole study: An earlier analysis of several hundred of the donors reported 250 to 350 Gb of sequence data and around 110 million unique TCR beta sequences obtained from 180 million or so T cells. An early release covering roughly 600 HLA-typed donors comprised 300 to 350 gigabases of sequencing data and roughly 86 million unique TCR sequences. Of the roughly 420 genotyped donors, more than 75% were placed in the genetic ancestry cluster associated with self-reported Caucasian donors. The study was designed to test whether signatures of past pathogen exposure could be identified by cataloging public T cell receptors. The study used immunosequencing to profile the T cell repertoires of about 670 subjects and linked those repertoires to cytomegalovirus serostatus. Along with the roughly 710-subject first cohort, a separate validation cohort of 120 different subjects was used. To predict cytomegalovirus infection status, the study brought together high-throughput TCR immunosequencing, statistical association of individual TCRs with disease status, and machine learning. A later analysis re-examined previously published TCR beta repertoires from more than 650 donors and added high-resolution HLA genotyping to investigate patterns of TCR occurrence. Rather than using new phenotypic data, the later analysis identified candidate immune exposures from TCR beta sequences and from how often those sequences occurred across donors. To decide whether each TCR beta V gene segment behaved as functional or pseudogenic, an earlier analysis of fewer than 750 of the donors relied on high-throughput TCR beta sequencing. Donor age, sex, ethnicity and CMV serostatus were collected together with the repertoire data. A later genetic analysis took genome-wide SNP genotypes for about three fifths of the 666 donors and used that subset as a discovery cohort. All discovery cohort repertoires had been generated using a single sequencing platform. HLA typing included class I and class II loci at four-digit resolution. The number of typed donors differed by locus: about 629-630 for A, B, C, DRB1 and DQB1; 522 for DQA1; 606 for DPA1; and roughly 450 for DPB1. Four or five DR-DQ haplotypes were handled as single units for association and clustering because linkage in the cohort was strong. Among roughly 400 genotyped donors of the cohort, an average of around 220,000 unique TCR beta nucleotide sequences was sequenced per donor, of which roughly 18% were non-productive.

Libraries came from the immunoSEQ multiplex PCR assay. The multiplex PCR relied on a mix of 60 forward primers for TCR Vbeta segments and 13 reverse primers for TCR Jbeta segments. A multiplex PCR assay on genomic DNA amplified the CDR3 region of rearranged TCR beta genes. Amplified TCR beta libraries were sequenced as 87-base-pair reads on the Illumina HiSeq System. In the authors' own workflow: Across the 600 to 700 repertoires, a later analysis counted some 81 million unique TCR beta chains, approximately 12 million of which were shared by at least two donors. Raw reads were error-corrected and collapsed into unique sequences with a nearest-neighbor algorithm that merged closely related sequences to remove PCR and sequencing errors. Alignment of CDR3 sequences to IMGT reference sequences was used to assign V, D and J gene segments. For a sequence to be retained, a match of at least six nucleotides to both a V gene segment and a J gene segment was required. Rearrangements were called productive when the CDR3 lacked stop codons and stayed in frame with V and J; all others were non-productive. CDR3 was defined according to IMGT convention as the region running from the second conserved V-encoded cysteine to the conserved J-encoded phenylalanine. In an earlier analysis of around 640 of the donors, sequences lacking an unambiguous match to a single V gene segment were excluded. An earlier analysis of several hundred of the donors called V segments functional above 56.7% productive rearrangements and segregating when the between-donor standard deviation exceeded 5%. A statistical classification framework was built to diagnose cytomegalovirus status from the catalog of TCR beta chain sequences. V and J gene assignment, in a later analysis, came from comparing TCR nucleotide sequences with IMGT/GENE-DB human TR gene sequences. A later analysis assigned CDR3 sequences and most-parsimonious VDJ recombination scenarios with the TCRdist pipeline. In a later analysis, each TCR beta chain was defined by its CDR3 amino acid sequence together with its V-gene family, and reads lacking a unique V-gene family were excluded. In a later analysis, 500 to 700 highly shared, low-generation-probability nucleotide sequences were removed to address suspected cross-contamination and a sequencing artifact. For each public chain, a later analysis derived a clonal expansion index from normalized ranks of inferred template counts within each repertoire. In a later analysis, generation probabilities were computed using a VDJ recombination model fitted to out-of-frame rearrangements, and the results were checked against IGoR. A later analysis scored TCR-TCR, TCR-HLA and TCR-CMV co-occurrence with hypergeometric tests, applying a repertoire-size bias correction to TCR pairs. A later analysis estimated false discovery rates by permuting HLA or CMV assignments 20 times. In a later analysis, co-occurring TCRs were grouped with DBSCAN, and TCRdist sequence similarity was added when clustering was performed within HLA-allele-positive subsets. Repertoires with fewer than 30,000 or more than 120,000 public chains, plus five repertoires with anomalous nucleotide sharing, were excluded from co-occurrence clustering. This immuneACCESS table, as held by TCRdb, lists in-frame sequences with V and J called but not all clones. Of the missing ones, under half trace to an unresolved V gene in checked studies; the others have no known cause. V, J and clone size reflect that table, while D and trimming were determined from the DNA. The sample table holds fewer than 100,000 clones, of which roughly three quarters were seen once. The top ten constitute about 0.79% of the sample.

V loses 5 bases of germline sequence and J loses 9 bases, and the interval between the two ends is 13 bases. The germline V gene provides CDR1 SQVTM and CDR2 ANQGSEA. The CDR3 runs 11 amino acids, cysteine and phenylalanine included. The sequence is cut down to CDR3 DNA, 33 bases in frame from base 1. In total, over 600 healthy bone marrow donors made up the cohort. All cohort members were sampled while nominally healthy, although unrecorded immune exposures were likely present. The donor was CMV seronegative and belonged to the group of 352 seronegative cohort members. Each donor provided a peripheral blood sample, and peripheral blood mononuclear cells were used for TCR beta sequencing. The Qiagen DNeasy Blood Extraction Kit was used to extract genomic DNA from the blood cell samples. Broad study findings and their caveats: The presence/absence analyses assumed that sequencing depth was roughly uniform across donors, and that assumption may not be true. Because counts were too low, 15 to 20 rarely observed V segments, including chromosome 9 orphons, were excluded from the earlier analysis of 587 of the donors. A further reported finding was that TCR beta sequences accurately predicted the HLA-A and HLA-B alleles for most subjects in the first cohort. A total of fewer than 200 TCR beta chains were listed by the study as associated with cytomegalovirus. For the cohort, immune exposure information was limited to CMV serostatus. A later analysis found that HLA-associated TCR beta chains were more clonally expanded and had lower generation probabilities than equally common non-associated chains. An earlier analysis of some 560 of the donors showed that most TCR beta V segments appeared in productive rearrangements either about 87% or about 30% of the time, which broadly matched IMGT annotations. At a false discovery rate of 0.05, a later analysis linked around 15,000 TCR beta sequences to specific HLA alleles. Correlated functional status among segregating V segments might reflect linkage disequilibrium, but an unknown experimental factor could not be ruled out. A later analysis found that most CMV-associated TCR beta chains appeared HLA-restricted, with HLA associations seemingly driven largely by CMV exposure. A later genetic analysis reported fewer N-insertions in productive TCRs among donors in an Asian-associated ancestry cluster than the roughly 700-donor mean. Strong co-occurrence of HLA alleles, especially DR and DQ, made assigning TCR associations to individual alleles difficult. Because the 87-base-pair reads could not distinguish some IMGT-functional V segments, including TRBV6-2 and TRBV6-3, those segments were excluded. In a later genetic analysis, a missense DCLRE1C variant was associated with V-gene and J-gene trimming of TCR beta chains, and the association was replicated in an independent cohort. In vitro tests confirmed that a few of the cytomegalovirus-associated TCR beta chains recognize cytomegalovirus antigens. This cohort had only TCR beta chains sequenced, and the lack of alpha or paired-chain data limited which features could be detected. HLA typing was unavailable for some donors at each locus, so association tests used only the typed subset. The classifier was reported to diagnose cytomegalovirus status with high specificity and sensitivity in both the original and validation cohorts. Most TCR sequences were seen in very few donors, while some public TCRs were found in many individuals. A group of highly shared sequence variants was considered likely to be a technical artifact of the sequencing pipeline. The authors suggested that the approach could potentially be generalized to other disease states and immunological phenotypes. Several of the top co-occurrence clusters appeared to be linked to parvovirus B19, influenza, CMV and Epstein-Barr virus, according to a later analysis. In a later analysis, TCR association rates were found to vary across HLA loci, with the most associated TCRs seen for DRB1 alleles and the fewest for HLA-C alleles.

The chain was built from TRBV29-1 and TRBJ1-1, and possibly TRBD1, on 5 matching bases. The origin of this receptor is a woman aged 60-75 years in good health and CMV-seronegative. Sequencing input: PBMCs. The CDR3 reads as follows: CSVYSGGKAFF. The DNA is TGCAGCGTTTACTCGGGGGGAAAAGCTTTCTTT.